The T cell receptor beta chain described here comes from a study of shared clonotypes between healthy human individuals. The wider study: Per-donor plates numbered three CD4 naive, three CD4 memory, two CD8 naive and one CD8 memory.

Positively selected for CCR7, the CD45RO-negative cells used as naive CD8 cells excluded terminally differentiated effector memory CD45RA+ cells. All donors were Caucasian adults living in Nashville, Tennessee. V was clipped by 6 bases and J by 3 bases; unmatched bases: 5. CDR3 size: 14 residues. The germline gives CDR1 MNHEY, CDR2 SMNVEV (reference sequence). Measured with immunoSEQ multiplex PCR; TCRdb has only the in-frame clones, and not every one. This sample has hundreds of thousands of clones, with more than 85% found just once. The sample comprised naive CD8+ T cells sorted from blood. The sequence came from a young man in good health. This chain connects TRBV27 to TRBJ2-1, with 7 bases fitting TRBD1. The CDR3 bases are TGTGCCAGCAGATCAGGGGGTCTCTACAATGAGCAGTTCTTC. It encodes CASRSGGLYNEQFF.